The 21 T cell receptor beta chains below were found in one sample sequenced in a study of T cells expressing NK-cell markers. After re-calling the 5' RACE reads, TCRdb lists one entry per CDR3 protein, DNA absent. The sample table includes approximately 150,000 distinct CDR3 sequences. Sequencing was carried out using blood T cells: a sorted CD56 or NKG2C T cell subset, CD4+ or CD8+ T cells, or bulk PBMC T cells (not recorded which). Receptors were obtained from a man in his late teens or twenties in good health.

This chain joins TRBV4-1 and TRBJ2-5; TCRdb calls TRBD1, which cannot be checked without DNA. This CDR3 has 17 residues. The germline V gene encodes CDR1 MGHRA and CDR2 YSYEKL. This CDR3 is CASSQVMIGDKQETQYF.

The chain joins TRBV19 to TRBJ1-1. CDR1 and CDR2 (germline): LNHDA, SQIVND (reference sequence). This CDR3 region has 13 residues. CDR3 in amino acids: CASSIAPSTEAFF.

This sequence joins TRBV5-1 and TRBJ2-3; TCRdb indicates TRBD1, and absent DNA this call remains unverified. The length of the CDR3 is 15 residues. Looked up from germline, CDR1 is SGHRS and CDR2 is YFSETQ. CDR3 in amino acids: CASSFGGSDTDTQYF. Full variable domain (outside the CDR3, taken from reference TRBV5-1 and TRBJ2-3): KAGVTQTPRYLIKTRGQQVTLSCSPISGHRSVSWYQQTPGQGLQFLFEYFSETQRNKGNFPGRFSGRQFSNSRSEMNVSTLELGDSALYLCASSFGGSDTDTQYFGPGTRLTVL.

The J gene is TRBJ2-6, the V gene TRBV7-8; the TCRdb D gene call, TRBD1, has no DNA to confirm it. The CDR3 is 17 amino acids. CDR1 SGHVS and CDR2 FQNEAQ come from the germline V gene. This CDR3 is CASSDHPLTSGANVLTF.

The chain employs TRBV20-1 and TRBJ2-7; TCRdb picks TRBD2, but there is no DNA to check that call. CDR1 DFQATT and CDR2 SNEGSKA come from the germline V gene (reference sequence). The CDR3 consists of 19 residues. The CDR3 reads CSARAGLGLAGAFSYEQYF.

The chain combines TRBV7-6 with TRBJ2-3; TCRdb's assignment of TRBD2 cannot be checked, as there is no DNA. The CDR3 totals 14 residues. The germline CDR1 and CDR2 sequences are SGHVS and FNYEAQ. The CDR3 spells CASSQLGGLDTQYF.

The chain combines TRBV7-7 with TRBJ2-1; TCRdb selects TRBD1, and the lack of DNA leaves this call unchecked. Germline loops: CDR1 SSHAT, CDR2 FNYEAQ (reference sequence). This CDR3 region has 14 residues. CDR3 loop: CASSLGTGGGEQFF.

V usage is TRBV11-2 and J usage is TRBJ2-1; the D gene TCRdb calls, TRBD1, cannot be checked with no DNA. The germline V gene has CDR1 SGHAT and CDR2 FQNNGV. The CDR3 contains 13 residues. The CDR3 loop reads CASSLETGDEQFF. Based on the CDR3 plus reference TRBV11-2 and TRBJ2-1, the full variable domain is EAGVAQSPRYKIIEKRQSVAFWCNPISGHATLYWYQQILGQGPKLLIQFQNNGVVDDSQLPKDRFSAERLKGVDSTLKIQPAKLEDSAVYLCASSLETGDEQFFGPGTRLTVL.

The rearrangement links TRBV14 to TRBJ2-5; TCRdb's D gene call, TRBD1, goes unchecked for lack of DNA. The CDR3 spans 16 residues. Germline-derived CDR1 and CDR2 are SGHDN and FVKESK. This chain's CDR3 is CASSQDGSGAWETQYF.

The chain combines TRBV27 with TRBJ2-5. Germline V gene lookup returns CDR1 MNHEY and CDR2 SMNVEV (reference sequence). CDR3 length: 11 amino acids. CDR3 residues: CASGVIETQYF.

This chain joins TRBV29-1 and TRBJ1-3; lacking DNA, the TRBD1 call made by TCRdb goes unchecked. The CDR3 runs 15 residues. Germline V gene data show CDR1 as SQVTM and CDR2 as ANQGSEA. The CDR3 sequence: CSVWGGFGAGNTIYF.

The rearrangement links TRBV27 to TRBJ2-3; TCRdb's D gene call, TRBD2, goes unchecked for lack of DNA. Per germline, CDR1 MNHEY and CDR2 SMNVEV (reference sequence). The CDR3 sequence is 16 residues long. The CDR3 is CASSPPGPWGSDTQYF.

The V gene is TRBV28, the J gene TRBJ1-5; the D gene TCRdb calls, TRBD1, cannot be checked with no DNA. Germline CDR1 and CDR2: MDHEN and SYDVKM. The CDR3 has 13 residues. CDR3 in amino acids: CASNSGSNQPQHF. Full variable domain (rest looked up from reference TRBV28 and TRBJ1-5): DVKVTQSSRYLVKRTGEKVFLECVQDMDHENMFWYRQDPGLGLRLIYFSYDVKMKEKGDIPEGYSVSREKKERFSLILESASTNQTSMYLCASNSGSNQPQHFGDGTRLSIL.

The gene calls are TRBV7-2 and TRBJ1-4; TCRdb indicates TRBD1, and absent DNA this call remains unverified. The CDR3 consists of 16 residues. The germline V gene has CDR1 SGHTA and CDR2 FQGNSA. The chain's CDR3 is CASSLRRTGLDEKLFF.

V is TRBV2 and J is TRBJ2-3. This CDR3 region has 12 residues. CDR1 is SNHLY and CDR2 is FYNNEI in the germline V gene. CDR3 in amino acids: CATQTGPDTQYF. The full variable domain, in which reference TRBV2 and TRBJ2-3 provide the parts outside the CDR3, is EPEVTQTPSHQVTQMGQEVILRCVPISNHLYFYWYRQILGQKVEFLVSFYNNEISEKSEIFDDQFSVERPDGSNFTLKIRSTKLEDSAMYFCATQTGPDTQYFGPGTRLTVL.

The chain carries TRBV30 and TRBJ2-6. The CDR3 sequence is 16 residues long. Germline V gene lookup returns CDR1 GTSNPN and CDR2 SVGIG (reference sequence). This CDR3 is CAWSPMRLSGANVLTF.

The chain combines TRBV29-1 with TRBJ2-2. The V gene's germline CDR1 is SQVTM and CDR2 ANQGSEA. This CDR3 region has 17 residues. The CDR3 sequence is CSVEDPSQSSNTGELFF.

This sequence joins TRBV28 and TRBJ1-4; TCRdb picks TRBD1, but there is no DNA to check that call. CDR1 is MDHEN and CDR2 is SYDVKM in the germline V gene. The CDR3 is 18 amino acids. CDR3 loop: CATHSFPRRARVNEKLFF.

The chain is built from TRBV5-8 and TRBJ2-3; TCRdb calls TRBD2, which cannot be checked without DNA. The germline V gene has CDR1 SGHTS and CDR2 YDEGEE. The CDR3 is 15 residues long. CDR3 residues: CARPGLAGATDTQYF.

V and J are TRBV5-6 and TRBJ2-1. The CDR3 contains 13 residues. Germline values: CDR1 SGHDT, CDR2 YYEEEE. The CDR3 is CASSLAQYNEQFF.

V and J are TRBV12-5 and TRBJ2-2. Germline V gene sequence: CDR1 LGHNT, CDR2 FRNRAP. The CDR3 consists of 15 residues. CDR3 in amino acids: CASGLGDPNTGELFF.